These 13 T cell receptor beta chains were all obtained from the same sample, sequenced in a study of cytomegalovirus exposure and HLA in healthy donors. Primers for the PCR totalled 60 Vbeta and 13 Jbeta. The method was immunoSEQ multiplex PCR; TCRdb's version includes in-frame clones alone and lacks a portion of them. This sample's table reports fewer than 110,000 clones. The material sequenced was PBMCs. The source of these receptors is a man between 35 and 55 years old in good health and CMV-seronegative.

This chain joins TRBV7-9 and TRBJ2-5; possible D gene TRBD1, 5 bases. There are 14 residues in the CDR3. Trimming removed 5 bases from V and 1 base from J, with 11 bases in between. CDR1 is SEHNR and CDR2 is FQNEAQ in the germline V gene (reference sequence). The CDR3 sequence: CASSPTDSQETQYF. In DNA, the CDR3 is TGTGCCAGCAGCCCCACCGACAGCCAAGAGACCCAGTACTTC. Full variable domain (missing parts from reference TRBV7-9 and TRBJ2-5): DTGVSQNPRHKITKRGQNVTFRCDPISEHNRLYWYRQTLGQGPEFLTYFQNEAQLEKSRLLSDRFSAERPKGSFSTLEIQRTEQGDSAMYLCASSPTDSQETQYFGPGTRLLVL.

This chain connects TRBV5-1 to TRBJ1-3; 9 bases are shared with TRBD1. From germline, CDR1 is SGHRS and CDR2 YFSETQ. The V and J ends lost 3 bases and 3 bases, in that order; junction bases with no gene match: 7. The CDR3 spans 16 residues. The CDR3 sequence: CASSYTGTGIGNTIYF. For the CDR3, the DNA is TGCGCCAGCAGCTACACCGGGACAGGGATTGGAAACACCATATATTTT.

V gene TRBV11-2 combines with J gene TRBJ2-7, with 7 bases lining up with TRBD1. Germline CDR1 is SGHAT and CDR2 is FQNNGV. Trimming took 3 bases from V and 12 from J; bases not matched to a gene: 11. The CDR3 has 13 residues. DNA of the CDR3: TGTGCCAGCAGCTTTCTCGAGACAGGGCCCGCGTACTTC. Protein: CASSFLETGPAYF.

The gene calls are TRBV9 and TRBJ2-3, with D perhaps TRBD2 (5 bases). Germline loops: CDR1 SGDLS, CDR2 YYNGEE. V lost 5 bases and J lost 0, with 25 bases in between. The CDR3 spans 19 residues. The CDR3 here is CASRAQLVFDRPSTDTQYF. The CDR3 DNA follows: TGTGCCAGCAGAGCTCAACTAGTCTTCGACCGTCCTAGCACAGATACGCAGTATTTT.

The genes are TRBV28 and TRBJ1-1; 7 nucleotides match TRBD1. Trimming cost V 4 bases and J 1 base; bases outside gene matches: 3. The CDR3 extends over 14 amino acids. Germline CDR1 reads MDHEN; CDR2 reads SYDVKM. The CDR3 coding sequence is TGTGCCAGCAGTTCTTGGACAGGGAACACTGAAGCTTTCTTT. Amino acids: CASSSWTGNTEAFF.

The chain combines TRBV13 with TRBJ2-7; 9 bases match TRBD2. With 3 bases clipped from V and 1 base from J, the junction kept 7 bases outside the gene matches. Germline CDR1 PRHDT, CDR2 FYEKMQ (reference sequence). CDR3 length: 16 amino acids. The CDR3 loop reads CASSFQTSGRSYEQYF. The CDR3, as DNA: TGTGCCAGCAGCTTTCAGACTAGCGGACGATCCTACGAGCAGTACTTC.

V gene TRBV5-4 combines with J gene TRBJ2-3; D may be TRBD2 (7 bases). CDR1 is SGHNT and CDR2 is YYREEE in the germline V gene (reference sequence). Trimming shortened V by 1 base and J by 4 bases, and 16 bases separated the two germline ends. This CDR3 contains 16 residues. Here the CDR3 reads CASSLMGGAGSDTQYF. In DNA form, the CDR3 reads TGTGCCAGCAGCTTGATGGGGGGGGCAGGTTCAGATACGCAGTATTTT.

This chain uses TRBV14 with TRBJ1-2; D is possibly TRBD1 (5 bases). Germline-derived CDR1 and CDR2 are SGHDN and FVKESK. The CDR3 runs to 17 residues. V was shortened by 3 bases and J by 3 bases, with 20 bases between the two germline ends. The CDR3 region has the DNA TGTGCCAGCAGCCATGGGCAGGGTTCCGGGTTGTACTATGGCTACACCTTC. It encodes CASSHGQGSGLYYGYTF.

The chain employs TRBV19 and TRBJ1-1, with TRBD1 matching 7 bases. This CDR3 contains 13 residues. V dropped 3 bases and J dropped 5; count of bases not matched to a gene: 3. Per the germline V gene, CDR1 is LNHDA and CDR2 is SQIVND (reference sequence). CDR3 bases: TGTGCCAGTAGTATGACAGGGCCAACTGAAGCTTTCTTT. Its protein product is CASSMTGPTEAFF.

The chain employs TRBV5-6 and TRBJ2-1, with 12 bases matching TRBD1. There are 15 residues in the CDR3. Germline V gene data show CDR1 as SGHDT and CDR2 as YYEEEE. J was trimmed by 8 bases and V by 4 bases; bases with no gene match: 7. CDR3 residues: CASSPGTGGTDEQFF. DNA for the CDR3: TGTGCCAGCAGCCCCGGGACAGGGGGCACGGATGAGCAGTTCTTC.

The chain links TRBV5-4 to TRBJ2-7; 11 bases line up with TRBD2. This CDR3 comprises 16 residues. Looked up from germline, CDR1 is SGHNT and CDR2 is YYREEE (reference sequence). The J segment lost 3 bases and the V segment lost 2 bases, leaving 7 bases of the junction unmatched. CDR3 region: CASSLPSGGSNYEQYF. DNA for the CDR3: TGTGCCAGCAGCTTACCTAGCGGGGGGTCCAACTACGAGCAGTACTTC.

This chain uses TRBV7-2 with TRBJ2-7; 11 positions match TRBD2. Germline CDR1 reads SGHTA; CDR2 reads FQGNSA. The CDR3 spans 17 residues. The V and J ends lost 5 bases and 9 bases, in that order; junction bases with no gene match: 18. CDR3: CASSNPVRSGTSGMQYF. The CDR3 nucleotides read TGTGCCAGCAGCAATCCGGTACGATCCGGGACTAGCGGCATGCAGTACTTC.

The chain links TRBV5-4 to TRBJ1-2; TRBD1 matches 8 bases. Trimming took 4 bases from V and 7 from J; bases not matched to a gene: 9. Germline V lookup: CDR1 SGHNT, CDR2 YYREEE (reference sequence). This CDR3 contains 14 residues. This chain's CDR3 is CASSQQGDSPGYTF. The CDR3 nucleotides are TGTGCCAGCAGCCAACAGGGGGATTCCCCTGGCTACACCTTC.